Each of the 21 T cell receptor beta chains below was sequenced from the same sample in a study of cytomegalovirus exposure and HLA in healthy donors. The PCR made use of 60 Vbeta and 13 Jbeta primers. Clones were sequenced by immunoSEQ multiplex PCR, and TCRdb holds only the in-frame ones, with some missing. This sample has 140,000 to 150,000 clones, with approximately 70% found just once. The sample taken for sequencing was PBMCs. Source of these receptors: a young woman in good health and CMV-seronegative.

This clone was counted a few times. The rearrangement links TRBV5-4 to TRBJ2-1; a weak D match, TRBD2 (6 bases). Germline loops: CDR1 SGHNT, CDR2 YYREEE (reference sequence). The CDR3 has 15 amino acids. V was cut by 3 bases and J by 9 bases, with 19 bases left in between. CDR3 protein: CASSSAGTGRGEQFF. The CDR3, as DNA: TGTGCCAGCAGCTCCGCCGGGACTGGTAGGGGTGAGCAGTTCTTC. Looking up the rest from reference TRBV5-4 and TRBJ2-1 gives the full variable domain: ETGVTQSPTHLIKTRGQQVTLRCSSQSGHNTVSWYQQALGQGPQFIFQYYREEENGRGNFPPRFSGLQFPNYSSELNVNALELDDSALYLCASSSAGTGRGEQFFGPGTRLTVL.

This rearrangement joins TRBV4-1 to TRBJ1-4, with D perhaps matching TRBD1 (5 bases). Trimming pared 3 bases from V and 1 base from J, leaving 9 bases between. The CDR3 has 15 residues. CDR1 and CDR2 (germline): MGHRA, YSYEKL. Here the CDR3 reads CASSQAGRTNEKLFF. The CDR3 coding sequence is TGCGCCAGCAGCCAGGCAGGGCGAACTAATGAAAAACTGTTTTTT.

The chain employs TRBV7-3 and TRBJ1-1; no reliable D call. The CDR3 totals 13 residues. V was clipped by 5 bases and J by 6 bases, with 13 bases between them. Germline V lookup: CDR1 SGHTA, CDR2 FQGTGA. CDR3 sequence (DNA): TGTGCCAGCAGCCCACGGCAAGGAGCTGAAGCTTTCTTT. It encodes CASSPRQGAEAFF.

The chain employs TRBV5-1 and TRBJ1-1, with D possibly matching TRBD1 (6 bases). Trimming pared 2 bases from V and 4 bases from J, leaving 12 bases between. Germline V CDR1 and CDR2: SGHRS, YFSETQ. CDR3 length equals 14 residues. The CDR3 protein is CASSFGGGGTEAFF. The CDR3 coding sequence is TGCGCCAGCAGCTTTGGGGGAGGGGGCACTGAAGCTTTCTTT.

The rearrangement uses TRBV7-2 and TRBJ1-5; TRBD1 matches at 10 bases. Germline CDR1 SGHTA, CDR2 FQGNSA. The length of the CDR3 is 13 residues. The V gene end was trimmed by 7 bases and the J gene end by 7 bases; junction bases not matched to a gene: 4. CDR3 region: CASNDRGQQPQHF. CDR3 DNA sequence: TGTGCCAGCAATGACAGGGGGCAACAGCCCCAGCATTTT.

Worth noting for this clone: Since a far larger clone is one base different, this is likely a read error. The V gene is TRBV6-1, the J gene TRBJ2-3; TRBD2 agrees at 12 bases. Trimming cost V 4 bases and J 1 base; bases outside gene matches: 0. The CDR3 covers 15 residues. Germline V gene lookup returns CDR1 MNHNS and CDR2 SASEGT. CDR3 DNA sequence: TGTGCCAGCAGTGGACTAGCGGGGGGCACAGATACGCAGTATTTT. Amino acids: CASSGLAGGTDTQYF.

The rearrangement uses TRBV20-1 and TRBJ1-1; D gene unclear. V was shortened by 6 bases and J by 1 base, with 6 bases between the two germline ends. In germline, CDR1 is DFQATT, CDR2 SNEGSKA (reference sequence). This CDR3 has 11 amino acids. The CDR3 nucleotides read TGCAGTGCCAGTCGGAACACTGAAGCTTTCTTT. Translated, it gives CSASRNTEAFF.

V and J are TRBV6-5 and TRBJ1-3; D is undetermined. The germline V gene has CDR1 MNHEY and CDR2 SVGAGI. This CDR3 is 13 amino acids long. Trimming cost V 10 bases and J 4 bases, with 14 bases left between them. CDR3: CATLGFPGNTIYF. The CDR3 region has the DNA TGTGCCACCCTTGGCTTCCCCGGAAACACCATATATTTT.

This chain connects TRBV5-4 to TRBJ2-2, with 11 bases fitting TRBD2. The trim removed 4 bases at V and 5 bases at J, leaving 4 bases unmatched. Germline assignment: CDR1 SGHNT and CDR2 YYREEE (reference sequence). This CDR3 comprises 15 residues. This CDR3 reads CASSPSGRRTGELFF. CDR3 DNA: TGTGCCAGCAGCCCTAGCGGGAGGCGGACCGGGGAGCTGTTTTTT.

This chain joins TRBV6-5 and TRBJ1-5; D possibly corresponds to TRBD1 (5 bases). Germline-derived CDR1 and CDR2 are MNHEY and SVGAGI. The CDR3 loop spans 14 amino acids. V was pared by 6 bases and J by 5 bases, with 14 bases between. The CDR3 sequence: CASSREQNYQPQHF. CDR3 bases: TGTGCCAGCAGCAGGGAACAGAATTATCAGCCCCAGCATTTT.

This clone occurred once. This rearrangement joins TRBV6-1 to TRBJ2-6; 7 nucleotides line up with TRBD2. This CDR3 is 15 amino acids long. V lost 8 bases and J lost 0; bases outside the gene matches: 4. Germline assignment: CDR1 MNHNS and CDR2 SASEGT. This CDR3 reads CASVGGNSGANVLTF. The CDR3, as DNA: TGTGCCAGCGTGGGGGGGAACTCTGGGGCCAACGTCCTGACTTTC.

The chain recombines TRBV5-1 with TRBJ2-5, with TRBD2 as a possible D gene (6 bases). The V gene's germline CDR1 is SGHRS and CDR2 YFSETQ. V lost 0 bases and J lost 5, with 14 bases in between. CDR3 length: 15 residues. DNA of the CDR3: TGCGCCAGCAGCTTGGCACCCGGGGGAGAGGAGACCCAGTACTTC. Amino acids: CASSLAPGGEETQYF.

The V gene is TRBV27, the J gene TRBJ1-5, with a possible D match to TRBD1 (5 bases). Germline CDR1 MNHEY, CDR2 SMNVEV (reference sequence). CDR3 size: 14 residues. V lost 1 base and J 7 bases, leaving 11 bases between the germline ends. CDR3 residues: CASSLLGVGQPQHF. The CDR3 DNA reads as TGTGCCAGCAGTTTATTAGGGGTTGGGCAGCCCCAGCATTTT.

The chain is built from TRBV27 and TRBJ2-7, with D perhaps TRBD1 (5 bases). The germline V gene has CDR1 MNHEY and CDR2 SMNVEV (reference sequence). The CDR3 runs 13 residues. The germline V and J ends were trimmed by 5 bases and 9 bases, with 17 bases remaining between them. CDR3 nucleotide sequence: TGTGCCAGCAGTGTAGACAGACTGAGAGCGCAGTACTTC. It encodes CASSVDRLRAQYF.

The chain carries TRBV2 and TRBJ1-5; 8 nucleotides match TRBD1. Per germline, CDR1 SNHLY and CDR2 FYNNEI. The ends lost 6 bases at V and 0 bases at J; junction bases unmatched: 4. The CDR3 has 15 residues. The CDR3 nucleotides read TGTGCCAGCAGGCCCACAGGGGGTAGCAATCAGCCCCAGCATTTT. Amino acid sequence: CASRPTGGSNQPQHF.

This chain joins TRBV7-4 and TRBJ1-1; 8 bases align to TRBD1. Germline CDR1 reads SGHVT; CDR2 reads SQSDAQ. The CDR3 covers 15 residues. The ends lost 5 bases at V and 0 bases at J; junction bases unmatched: 5. The CDR3 is CASSLRQGLNTEAFF. In nucleotides, the CDR3 is TGTGCCAGCAGCCTACGACAGGGGTTGAACACTGAAGCTTTCTTT. Full variable domain (outside the CDR3, taken from reference TRBV7-4 and TRBJ1-1): GAGVSQSPRYKVAKRGRDVALRCDSISGHVTLYWYRQTLGQGSEVLTYSQSDAQRDKSGRPSGRFSAERPERSVSTLKIQRTEQGDSAVYLCASSLRQGLNTEAFFGQGTRLTVV.

The V call is TRBV21-1, the J call TRBJ2-7; TRBD2, as called in the table, went unchecked against the DNA. TRBV21-1 is noted as a pseudogene. This CDR3 comprises 15 residues. The CDR3 bases are TGTGCCAGCAGCAAACCCGAGGGCGGGCGCTACGAGCAGTACGTC. Residues: CASSKPEGGRYEQYV.

This chain joins TRBV6-1 and TRBJ2-7, with 8 positions matching TRBD1. Germline values: CDR1 MNHNS, CDR2 SASEGT. The CDR3 contains 12 residues. Trimming took 4 bases from V and 6 from J; bases not matched to a gene: 2. The CDR3 nucleotides are TGTGCCAGCAGTGGACAGGGGTCCGAGCAGTACGTC. Translating it yields CASSGQGSEQYV.

CDR3 nucleotides: TGTGCCAGCTCACCACCCAATGCGGAGACCCAGTACTTC. Residues: CASSPPNAETQYF. This sequence joins TRBV18 and TRBJ2-5; D remains unclear. The V and J ends lost 0 bases and 5 bases respectively, with 7 bases between them. Germline-derived CDR1 and CDR2 are KGHSH and LQKENI. The CDR3 is 13 residues long.

Notes on this clone: Sequence at one end of the junction differs from germline and may be a read error. The chain is built from TRBV6-6 and TRBJ1-2; D gene ambiguous. The CDR3 sequence is 15 residues long. CDR1 is MNHNY, CDR2 SVGAGI, per germline (reference sequence). CDR3 nucleotides: TGTGTCAGCAGTTACGAGAGGAACGGGTTCTATGGCTACACCTTC. This codes for CVSSYERNGFYGYTF.

This clone has just a few counts. The chain has TRBV4-1 and TRBJ1-2; D call uncertain. Looked up from germline, CDR1 is MGHRA and CDR2 is YSYEKL. The germline V and J ends were trimmed by 1 base and 6 bases, with 9 bases remaining between them. CDR3 length: 13 amino acids. CDR3 DNA sequence: TGCGCCAGCAGCCAAGGCCCGGTTCATGGCTACACCTTC. It yields the protein CASSQGPVHGYTF.